This TCR beta chain was sequenced for a study of Ad26.COV2.S vaccination and SARS-CoV-2 variants. Turning to the study itself: Sample donor was a member of the COV1001 Ad26.COV2.S trial arm. Intramuscular Ad26.COV2.S doses were given once or twice, 56 days apart.

Trimming cost V 3 bases and J 4 bases, with 9 bases left between them. Looked up from germline, CDR1 is LNHDA and CDR2 is SQIVND (reference sequence). The CDR3 loop spans 13 amino acids. Treatment noted: about 20 received Ad26.COV2.S at low or high dose, single or two shots; 5 received placebo; per-sample allocation not given. Samples were taken on day 63 after the first vaccine or placebo injection. The vaccine antigen was prefusion-stabilized Wuhan SARS-CoV-2 spike. Sequencing was performed with immunoSEQ multiplex PCR; in TCRdb, only in-frame clones are kept and a portion is missing. This sample has around 300,000 clones, with around 90% found just once.

The source of this sequence is a person aged 18-60 years who received the Ad26.COV2.S COVID-19 vaccine or a placebo. This specimen was peripheral blood, taken in a trial of Ad26.COV2.S vaccine versus placebo. This chain joins TRBV19 and TRBJ1-2, with D maybe TRBD1 (5 bases). Written as DNA, the CDR3 is TGTGCCAGTAGTATCCTCGGGGGCTATGGCTACACCTTC. It yields the protein CASSILGGYGYTF.